This T cell receptor beta chain was sequenced for a study of T cells after yellow fever vaccination. Template-switching 5'RACE yielded the TCR cDNA; a universal primer site and UMIs were added in the process. TCRdb independently ran MiXCR on the 5' RACE reads; one entry per CDR3 protein. The table includes over 300,000 distinct CDR3 sequences, around 6.8% detected once. The CDR3 loop spans 18 amino acids. Looked up from germline, CDR1 is SGHRS and CDR2 is YFSETQ. V gave up 4 bases and J gave up 0 bases, with 22 bases separating them. The genes are TRBV5-1 and TRBJ1-1, with D possibly being TRBD1 (5 bases). This TCR was recovered from a man in his late teens or twenties who received the YFV17D yellow fever vaccine. This specimen was PBMCs, taken roughly 47 days after the first yellow fever vaccination. CDR3 sequence: CASSAPGTSKEMNTEAFF. The CDR3 DNA reads TGCGCCAGCAGCGCTCCAGGGACTTCCAAAGAGATGAACACTGAAGCTTTCTTT.